The rows below give T cell receptor beta chains drawn from one sample of a study of blood T cells in healthy people across ages. TCRdb reprocessed the 5' RACE reads via MiXCR and lists one record per CDR3 protein. Of 1.5 million to 2 million distinct CDR3 sequences listed, approximately 50% are singletons. Sequencing input: blood. These receptor sequences come from a woman aged 35 to 49 in good health. Each CDR3 is given with its conserved first and last residue. Fields, in order: V gene, D gene, J gene, clone size, CDR3 protein, CDR3 DNA. D genes are given only for firm matches. Not every row has a clone size; where given, it reads once, few, many or a size class.

v_call: TRBV20-1
d_call: TRBD1
j_call: TRBJ2-7
clone_size: NA
cdr3_aa: CSARPGQGKDEQYF
cdr3_nt: TGCAGTGCTAGACCGGGACAGGGGAAGGACGAGCAGTACTTC

v_call: TRBV11-1
d_call: TRBD1
j_call: TRBJ2-7
clone_size: many
cdr3_aa: CASSLEQGAIYEQYF
cdr3_nt: TGTGCCAGCAGCTTAGAACAGGGGGCCATATACGAGCAGTACTTC

v_call: TRBV6-2/TRBV6-3
d_call: NA
j_call: TRBJ2-7
clone_size: few
cdr3_aa: CASSSPQYEQYF
cdr3_nt: TGTGCCAGCAGCTCCCCCCAATACGAGCAGTACTTC

v_call: TRBV2
d_call: NA
j_call: TRBJ2-7
clone_size: many
cdr3_aa: CASGGVGSYEQYF
cdr3_nt: TGTGCCAGCGGGGGCGTCGGTTCCTACGAGCAGTACTTC

v_call: TRBV9
d_call: NA
j_call: TRBJ2-5
clone_size: few
cdr3_aa: CASSVATLGNGEETQYF
cdr3_nt: TGTGCCAGCAGCGTAGCTACCCTCGGGAACGGGGAAGAGACCCAGTACTTC

v_call: TRBV20-1
d_call: NA
j_call: TRBJ1-5
clone_size: NA
cdr3_aa: CSVGGTINQPQHF
cdr3_nt: TGCAGTGTGGGAGGGACCATCAATCAGCCCCAGCATTTT

v_call: TRBV20-1
d_call: NA
j_call: TRBJ2-1
clone_size: few
cdr3_aa: CSASGGTTYNEQFF
cdr3_nt: TGCAGTGCTAGCGGGGGGACAACCTACAATGAGCAGTTCTTC

v_call: TRBV6-5
d_call: TRBD1
j_call: TRBJ2-1
clone_size: NA
cdr3_aa: CASSTGERLFF
cdr3_nt: TGTGCCAGCAGTACAGGGGAAAGGTTGTTCTTC

v_call: TRBV6-6
d_call: TRBD1
j_call: TRBJ2-7
clone_size: NA
cdr3_aa: CASSPDRGTYNEQYF
cdr3_nt: TGTGCCAGCAGTCCCGACAGGGGGACCTACAATGAGCAGTACTTC

v_call: TRBV5-1
d_call: TRBD2
j_call: TRBJ2-3
clone_size: many
cdr3_aa: CASSLTSGGTDTQYF
cdr3_nt: TGTGCCAGCAGCTTAACTAGCGGGGGCACAGATACGCAGTATTTT

v_call: TRBV28
d_call: NA
j_call: TRBJ2-7
clone_size: NA
cdr3_aa: CASSLIMGDQYF
cdr3_nt: TGTGCCAGCAGTTTAATAATGGGGGACCAGTACTTC

v_call: TRBV15
d_call: NA
j_call: TRBJ2-1
clone_size: NA
cdr3_aa: CATSARDLQTDEQFF
cdr3_nt: TGTGCCACCAGCGCCCGGGACTTACAAACGGATGAGCAGTTCTTC

v_call: TRBV20-1
d_call: NA
j_call: TRBJ1-5
clone_size: once
cdr3_aa: CSARDPQTNQPQHF
cdr3_nt: TGCAGTGCTAGAGATCCGCAGACAAATCAGCCCCAGCATTTT

v_call: TRBV27
d_call: NA
j_call: TRBJ2-3
clone_size: few
cdr3_aa: CASSFPSFTDTQYF
cdr3_nt: TGTGCCAGCAGTTTCCCTTCCTTCACAGATACGCAGTATTTT

v_call: TRBV7-2
d_call: TRBD2
j_call: TRBJ2-1
clone_size: few
cdr3_aa: CASSAGLAPYNEQFF
cdr3_nt: TGTGCCAGCAGCGCGGGACTAGCTCCCTACAATGAGCAGTTCTTC

v_call: TRBV28
d_call: TRBD2
j_call: TRBJ2-6
clone_size: NA
cdr3_aa: CASSPRRLALSPGANVLTF
cdr3_nt: TGTGCCAGCAGTCCCCGTCGACTAGCATTATCACCTGGGGCCAACGTCCTGACTTTC

v_call: TRBV7-2
d_call: TRBD2
j_call: TRBJ2-4
clone_size: few
cdr3_aa: CASSSRTSGLAKNIQYF
cdr3_nt: TGTGCCAGCAGCTCCCGGACTAGCGGGCTAGCCAAAAACATTCAGTACTTC

v_call: TRBV9
d_call: NA
j_call: TRBJ1-2
clone_size: few
cdr3_aa: CASSVGAGDNYGYTF
cdr3_nt: TGTGCCAGCAGCGTAGGGGCAGGCGATAACTATGGCTACACCTTC

v_call: TRBV6-6
d_call: TRBD2
j_call: TRBJ2-5
clone_size: few
cdr3_aa: CASTDTGLAGGGETQYF
cdr3_nt: TGTGCCAGCACAGATACGGGACTAGCGGGGGGCGGGGAGACCCAGTACTTC

v_call: TRBV4-3
d_call: NA
j_call: TRBJ1-2
clone_size: NA
cdr3_aa: CASSLSRLFTF
cdr3_nt: TGCGCCAGCAGCCTGAGCAGGCTTTTCACCTTC

v_call: TRBV7-2
d_call: TRBD2
j_call: TRBJ2-7
clone_size: NA
cdr3_aa: CASSSGTSGHWKPQYF
cdr3_nt: TGTGCCAGCAGCTCCGGGACTAGCGGCCATTGGAAGCCCCAGTACTTC

v_call: TRBV28
d_call: NA
j_call: TRBJ1-4
clone_size: NA
cdr3_aa: CASSSPGREGEKLFF
cdr3_nt: TGTGCCAGCAGTTCACCAGGCAGGGAAGGGGAAAAACTGTTTTTT

v_call: TRBV12-3/TRBV12-4
d_call: NA
j_call: TRBJ2-5
clone_size: few
cdr3_aa: CASSFHQTEETQYF
cdr3_nt: TGTGCCAGCAGTTTTCATCAGACAGAAGAGACCCAGTACTTC

v_call: TRBV12-3/TRBV12-4
d_call: TRBD1
j_call: TRBJ2-7
clone_size: many
cdr3_aa: CASSPDRDPYEQYF
cdr3_nt: TGTGCCAGCAGTCCTGACAGGGACCCCTACGAGCAGTACTTC

v_call: TRBV29-1
d_call: NA
j_call: TRBJ1-2
clone_size: few
cdr3_aa: CSVHGTVYGYTF
cdr3_nt: TGCAGCGTCCATGGGACGGTCTATGGCTACACCTTC

v_call: TRBV12-3/TRBV12-4
d_call: NA
j_call: TRBJ2-1
clone_size: NA
cdr3_aa: CASSFTDISYNEQFF
cdr3_nt: TGTGCCAGCAGTTTCACAGACATCTCCTACAATGAGCAGTTCTTC

v_call: TRBV3-1
d_call: NA
j_call: TRBJ1-4
clone_size: NA
cdr3_aa: CASSHPEASNEKLFF
cdr3_nt: TGTGCCAGCAGCCACCCGGAGGCATCTAATGAAAAACTGTTTTTT

v_call: TRBV15
d_call: TRBD1
j_call: TRBJ1-2
clone_size: NA
cdr3_aa: CATSRLPETGSYGYTF
cdr3_nt: TGTGCCACCAGCAGACTTCCCGAGACAGGGTCCTATGGCTACACCTTC

v_call: TRBV11-1
d_call: TRBD1
j_call: TRBJ1-2
clone_size: few
cdr3_aa: CASSSLTGRNGYTF
cdr3_nt: TGTGCCAGCAGCTCTTTGACAGGGCGGAATGGCTACACCTTC

v_call: TRBV27
d_call: NA
j_call: TRBJ2-3
clone_size: NA
cdr3_aa: CASSQDTSSTDTQYF
cdr3_nt: TGTGCCAGCAGTCAGGACACCTCTAGCACAGATACGCAGTATTTT

v_call: TRBV2
d_call: TRBD1
j_call: TRBJ1-5
clone_size: many
cdr3_aa: CASSGTGVQPQHF
cdr3_nt: TGTGCCAGCAGTGGGACAGGGGTTCAGCCCCAGCATTTT

v_call: TRBV12-5
d_call: NA
j_call: TRBJ1-2
clone_size: NA
cdr3_aa: CASGPPSGFGYGYTF
cdr3_nt: TGTGCTAGTGGTCCGCCCAGCGGGTTCGGCTATGGCTACACCTTC

v_call: TRBV7-2
d_call: TRBD2
j_call: TRBJ2-5
clone_size: NA
cdr3_aa: CASSLGLAIETQYF
cdr3_nt: TGTGCCAGCAGCTTGGGACTAGCGATAGAGACCCAGTACTTC

v_call: TRBV20-1
d_call: NA
j_call: TRBJ2-7
clone_size: few
cdr3_aa: CSARDPGTAAYEQYF
cdr3_nt: TGCAGTGCCAGAGATCCCGGGACGGCGGCCTACGAGCAGTACTTC

v_call: TRBV6-2/TRBV6-3
d_call: NA
j_call: TRBJ2-5
clone_size: NA
cdr3_aa: CASSHSMGQYF
cdr3_nt: TGTGCCAGCAGTCACTCGATGGGCCAGTACTTC

v_call: TRBV25-1
d_call: TRBD1
j_call: TRBJ2-5
clone_size: NA
cdr3_aa: CASSAMTGTWETQYF
cdr3_nt: TGTGCCAGCAGTGCCATGACAGGGACCTGGGAGACCCAGTACTTC

v_call: TRBV5-1
d_call: NA
j_call: TRBJ2-5
clone_size: few
cdr3_aa: CASSFGPVGETQYF
cdr3_nt: TGCGCCAGCAGCTTTGGACCTGTAGGGGAGACCCAGTACTTC

v_call: TRBV27
d_call: NA
j_call: TRBJ2-7
clone_size: NA
cdr3_aa: CASSLYRDFSYEQYF
cdr3_nt: TGTGCCAGCAGTTTATACAGGGACTTCTCCTACGAGCAGTACTTC

v_call: TRBV6-1
d_call: NA
j_call: TRBJ1-2
clone_size: NA
cdr3_aa: CASSEGGTGFYGYTF
cdr3_nt: TGTGCCAGCAGTGAAGGCGGAACAGGGTTTTATGGCTACACCTTC

v_call: TRBV4-1
d_call: NA
j_call: TRBJ2-5
clone_size: NA
cdr3_aa: CASSQEERETHQETQYF
cdr3_nt: TGCGCCAGCAGCCAAGAAGAGAGGGAGACCCACCAAGAGACCCAGTACTTC

v_call: TRBV7-9
d_call: TRBD1
j_call: TRBJ2-7
clone_size: many
cdr3_aa: CASSFPGQGSYEQYF
cdr3_nt: TGTGCCAGCAGCTTTCCGGGACAGGGCTCCTACGAGCAGTACTTC

v_call: TRBV28
d_call: TRBD1
j_call: TRBJ1-2
clone_size: NA
cdr3_aa: CASSLGTGYSLHGYTF
cdr3_nt: TGTGCCAGCAGCCTCGGGACAGGGTACTCCCTCCATGGCTACACCTTC

v_call: TRBV29-1
d_call: NA
j_call: TRBJ1-4
clone_size: few
cdr3_aa: CSVGRRNEKLFF
cdr3_nt: TGCAGCGTTGGACGGAGGAATGAAAAACTGTTTTTT

v_call: TRBV4-3
d_call: NA
j_call: TRBJ2-1
clone_size: few
cdr3_aa: CASSQVERNEQFF
cdr3_nt: TGCGCCAGCAGCCAAGTCGAAAGGAACGAGCAGTTCTTC

v_call: TRBV20-1
d_call: NA
j_call: TRBJ2-7
clone_size: few
cdr3_aa: CSASPGQGQYF
cdr3_nt: TGCAGTGCTAGCCCAGGTCAGGGGCAGTACTTC

v_call: TRBV4-3
d_call: TRBD1
j_call: TRBJ2-7
clone_size: NA
cdr3_aa: CASSQGTVNNEQYF
cdr3_nt: TGCGCCAGCAGCCAGGGGACAGTTAACAATGAGCAGTACTTC

v_call: TRBV4-3
d_call: TRBD1
j_call: TRBJ2-6
clone_size: NA
cdr3_aa: CASSFFRDRGLSGANVLTF
cdr3_nt: TGCGCCAGCAGCTTCTTCCGGGACAGGGGACTCTCTGGGGCCAACGTCCTGACTTTC

v_call: TRBV27
d_call: NA
j_call: TRBJ2-1
clone_size: NA
cdr3_aa: CASSFYRSSYNEQFF
cdr3_nt: TGTGCCAGCAGTTTTTATAGGAGCTCCTACAATGAGCAGTTCTTC

v_call: TRBV28
d_call: NA
j_call: TRBJ2-1
clone_size: NA
cdr3_aa: CASSSGTFLEQFF
cdr3_nt: TGTGCCAGCAGTTCGGGCACATTTCTTGAGCAGTTCTTC

v_call: TRBV7-2
d_call: NA
j_call: TRBJ1-4
clone_size: NA
cdr3_aa: CASSSTRGEGKLFF
cdr3_nt: TGTGCCAGCAGCTCGACGAGGGGGGAGGGAAAACTGTTTTTT

v_call: TRBV29-1
d_call: TRBD1
j_call: TRBJ1-2
clone_size: NA
cdr3_aa: CSVKPRTGNYGYTF
cdr3_nt: TGCAGCGTCAAGCCCAGGACAGGCAACTATGGCTACACCTTC

v_call: TRBV5-6
d_call: NA
j_call: TRBJ2-5
clone_size: NA
cdr3_aa: CASSLGARAETQYF
cdr3_nt: TGTGCCAGCAGCTTGGGGGCTAGGGCCGAGACCCAGTACTTC

v_call: TRBV27
d_call: NA
j_call: TRBJ1-4
clone_size: NA
cdr3_aa: CASSLTGAATNEKLFF
cdr3_nt: TGTGCCAGCAGTTTGACAGGAGCCGCAACTAATGAAAAACTGTTTTTT

v_call: TRBV12-3/TRBV12-4
d_call: TRBD1
j_call: TRBJ2-3
clone_size: NA
cdr3_aa: CASSPQGMTDTQYF
cdr3_nt: TGTGCCAGCAGCCCACAGGGGATGACAGATACGCAGTATTTT

v_call: TRBV4-3
d_call: NA
j_call: TRBJ2-3
clone_size: NA
cdr3_aa: CASSLNVGGQDTQYF
cdr3_nt: TGCGCCAGCAGCCTCAACGTGGGGGGGCAAGATACGCAGTATTTT

v_call: TRBV7-2
d_call: TRBD1
j_call: TRBJ1-2
clone_size: NA
cdr3_aa: CASSIPGQGAYGYTF
cdr3_nt: TGTGCCAGCAGCATTCCGGGACAGGGGGCCTATGGCTACACCTTC